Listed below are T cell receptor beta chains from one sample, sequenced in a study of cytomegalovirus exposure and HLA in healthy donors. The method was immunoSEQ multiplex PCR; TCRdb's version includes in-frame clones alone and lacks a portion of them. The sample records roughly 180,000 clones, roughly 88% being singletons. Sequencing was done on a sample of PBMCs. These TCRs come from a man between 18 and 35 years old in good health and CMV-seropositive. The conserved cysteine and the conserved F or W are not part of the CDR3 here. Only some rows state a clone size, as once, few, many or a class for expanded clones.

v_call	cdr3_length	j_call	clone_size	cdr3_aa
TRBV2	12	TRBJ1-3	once	ASTAGHPGNTIY
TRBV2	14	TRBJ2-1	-	ASSVTPSGGLNEQF
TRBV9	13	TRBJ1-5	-	ASSHTGGPLQPQH
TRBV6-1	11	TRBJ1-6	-	ASSEGANSPLH
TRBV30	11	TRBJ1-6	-	AWTQGYNSPLH
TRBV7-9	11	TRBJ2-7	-	ASSPAGAGEQY
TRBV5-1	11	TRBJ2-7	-	ASRGDRAYEQY
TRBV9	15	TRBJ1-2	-	ASSHDKGTQPNYGYT
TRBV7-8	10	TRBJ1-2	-	ASSRNPGGYT
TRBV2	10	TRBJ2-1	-	ASSLFIDEQF
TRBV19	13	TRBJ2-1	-	ASSIGAGAYNEQF
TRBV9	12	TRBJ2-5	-	ASSAYGTQETQY
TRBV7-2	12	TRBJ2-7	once	ASSAKGGKYEQY
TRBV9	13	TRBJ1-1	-	ASSVHIGENTEAF
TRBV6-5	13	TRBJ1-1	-	ASSSLIQGNTEAF
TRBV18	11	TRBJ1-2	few	ASSPNRDDGYT
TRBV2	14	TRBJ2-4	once	ASSDFAGGAKNIQY
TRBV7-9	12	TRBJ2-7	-	ASSLDRGLEEQY
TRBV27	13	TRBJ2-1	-	ASRKQGLHYNEQF
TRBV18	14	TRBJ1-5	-	ASSPGTGGGNQPQH
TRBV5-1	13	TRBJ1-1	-	ASSLGQNLNTEAF
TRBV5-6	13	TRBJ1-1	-	ASSYRGTMDTEAF
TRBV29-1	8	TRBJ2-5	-	SVVSETQY
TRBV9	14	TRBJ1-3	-	ASSVQEAYSGNTIY